This is a list of T cell receptor beta chains from one sample in a study of OX40 agonist ivuxolimab in advanced cancers. Repertoires were generated with immunoSEQ multiplex PCR, while TCRdb's copy carries only in-frame clones and drops some. The sample yields more than 50,000 clones, about 88% seen once. Here the sequenced sample was CD4+ or CD8+ T cells sorted from blood, taken in a trial of the OX40 agonist ivuxolimab. The receptor source for this set is an adult with an advanced solid tumor such as melanoma, head and neck, liver or kidney cancer. CDR3s include the opening cysteine and the closing phenylalanine or tryptophan. D genes are given only for firm matches. A clone size is listed for some rows: how often the clone was seen (once, few, many), or a class if it is expanded.

v_gene	j_gene	d_gene	abundance	CDR3aa	CDR3nt
TRBV27	TRBJ2-7	TRBD2	NA	CASSLVSGSSYEQYF	TGTGCCAGCAGTTTGGTTAGCGGGAGCTCCTACGAGCAGTACTTC
TRBV15	TRBJ2-3	NA	NA	CATSRDGPDTQYF	TGTGCCACCAGCAGAGATGGTCCAGATACGCAGTATTTT
TRBV6-1	TRBJ2-1	TRBD2	NA	CASSEPSGGAAYNEQFF	TGTGCCAGCAGTGAACCTAGCGGGGGGGCCGCCTACAATGAGCAGTTCTTC
TRBV10-3	TRBJ2-7	NA	NA	CAISEDSYDEQYF	TGTGCCATCAGTGAGGACAGTTACGACGAGCAGTACTTC
TRBV30	TRBJ2-7	NA	once	CAWAPTPIMVGFYEQYF	TGTGCCTGGGCCCCGACCCCGATTATGGTAGGTTTCTACGAGCAGTACTTC
TRBV7-9	TRBJ2-1	TRBD2	NA	CASSLWGLAENEQFF	TGTGCCAGCAGCTTATGGGGACTAGCGGAAAATGAGCAGTTCTTC
TRBV2	TRBJ2-7	NA	NA	CASIRRESYEQYF	TGTGCCAGCATACGCAGGGAATCCTACGAGCAGTACTTC
TRBV15	TRBJ1-1	NA	NA	CATSSHGTGNTEAFF	TGTGCCACCAGCTCCCACGGGACGGGGAACACTGAAGCTTTCTTT
TRBV6-5	TRBJ2-1	NA	NA	CASSYSDAAKQFF	TGTGCCAGCAGTTACTCAGACGCCGCAAAGCAGTTCTTC
TRBV7-3	TRBJ2-1	TRBD1	NA	CASSSTGGVGIDEQFF	TGTGCCAGCAGCTCGACAGGGGGCGTAGGTATAGATGAGCAGTTCTTC
TRBV27	TRBJ2-7	NA	NA	CASTPGSTYEQYF	TGTGCCAGCACCCCGGGGTCCACCTACGAGCAGTACTTC
TRBV27	TRBJ1-5	NA	NA	CASSLRGYQPQHF	TGTGCCAGCAGTTTAAGGGGGTATCAGCCCCAGCATTTT
TRBV5-6	TRBJ2-4	NA	once	CASSLEQLGPQGIQYF	TGTGCCAGCAGCTTGGAGCAGCTCGGCCCACAAGGCATTCAGTACTTC
TRBV10-1	TRBJ2-2	NA	NA	CASSESIGSSTLGTGELFF	TGCGCCAGCAGTGAGTCGATCGGCTCCTCAACGCTAGGGACCGGGGAGCTGTTTTTT
TRBV10-3	TRBJ1-5	NA	NA	CAISEGVGSNQPQHF	TGTGCCATCAGTGAGGGAGTGGGGAGCAATCAGCCCCAGCATTTT
TRBV7-9	TRBJ2-5	NA	NA	CASSPLPGQETQYF	TGTGCCAGCAGCCCACTCCCGGGACAAGAGACCCAGTACTTC
TRBV27	TRBJ2-1	TRBD2	NA	CASSFLTSGGPNEQFF	TGTGCCAGCAGTTTTTTAACTAGCGGGGGCCCCAATGAGCAGTTCTTC
TRBV19	TRBJ2-7	TRBD2	once	CASSIVLAGAYEQYF	TGTGCCAGTAGTATCGTATTAGCGGGAGCCTACGAGCAGTACTTC